Listed here are 27 T cell receptor beta chains from one sample, sequenced in a study of blood T cell repertoires in COVID-19. Some clones are missing from TCRdb's copy, which holds only in-frame ones; the method was immunoSEQ multiplex PCR. Among roughly 160,000 clones, approximately 91% were seen once, and the ten largest hold around 5%. Sequences were obtained from peripheral blood. The receptors stem from a man between 18 and 35 years old with COVID-19, enrolled during active disease.

CDR3 loop: CATSDGGTGPDRNTIYF. As DNA, the CDR3 is TGTGCCACCAGTGATGGTGGGACAGGGCCAGACAGAAACACCATATATTTT. This chain links TRBV24-1 with TRBJ1-3; 9 bases line up with TRBD1. V was pared by 3 bases and J by 5 bases, with 10 bases of the junction left unmatched. Per germline, CDR1 KGHDR and CDR2 SFDVKD. The CDR3 has 17 amino acids.

The CDR3 loop is CATSDLDRDQPQHF. The CDR3 DNA reads as TGTGCCACCAGTGATCTCGACAGGGACCAGCCCCAGCATTTT. J is TRBJ1-5 and V is TRBV24-1, with 7 bases identical to TRBD1. V shed 3 bases, J shed 7 bases, and the junction held 5 bases outside the gene matches. Per germline, CDR1 KGHDR and CDR2 SFDVKD. This CDR3 is built from 14 residues.

The chain recombines TRBV5-6 with TRBJ2-2; possibly TRBD2 for D (5 bases). V lost 5 bases and J 5 bases, leaving 25 bases between the germline ends. This CDR3 has 18 residues. Germline V CDR1 and CDR2: SGHDT, YYEEEE. For the CDR3, the DNA is TGTGCCAGCAGATCGTCGGGAACTTCAAGGCTTTATACCGGGGAGCTGTTTTTT. Translating it yields CASRSSGTSRLYTGELFF.

This sequence joins TRBV5-6 and TRBJ2-7, with TRBD1 as a possible D gene (6 bases). Between the trimmed V and J ends, which lost 0 bases and 3 bases, there was a span of 13 bases. Germline CDR1 SGHDT, CDR2 YYEEEE. The CDR3 is 15 residues long. Here the CDR3 DNA reads TGTGCCAGCAGCTTGGAGTTACAGGGTAGCTACGAGCAGTACTTC. It translates to CASSLELQGSYEQYF. Drawing the rest from reference TRBV5-6 and TRBJ2-7, the complete variable domain is DAGVTQSPTHLIKTRGQQVTLRCSPKSGHDTVSWYQQALGQGPQFIFQYYEEEERQRGNFPDRFSGHQFPNYSSELNVNALLLGDSALYLCASSLELQGSYEQYFGPGTRLTVT.

In its sample, this clone was seen a few times. V is TRBV30 and J is TRBJ2-1; TRBD2 matches at 11 bases. This CDR3 has 15 amino acids. Germline lookup yields CDR1 GTSNPN and CDR2 SVGIG (reference sequence). With V trimmed by 3 bases and J by 7 bases, 8 bases remained unmatched. The CDR3 loop is CAWRIIAGGSNEQFF. The CDR3 DNA is TGTGCCTGGAGAATCATAGCGGGAGGGTCAAATGAGCAGTTCTTC.

DNA of the CDR3: TGTGCCAGCAGCCCAGGGACAGGGGCTGGAAACACCATATATTTT. This gives the protein CASSPGTGAGNTIYF. The V gene is TRBV9, the J gene TRBJ1-3, with TRBD1 matching 10 bases. J was trimmed by 2 bases and V by 4 bases; bases with no gene match: 3. CDR1 and CDR2 (germline): SGDLS, YYNGEE. The CDR3 is 15 amino acids.

This chain links TRBV19 with TRBJ1-1, with 7 positions matching TRBD1. V lost 6 bases, J lost 0 bases, and 22 bases stayed unmatched. From germline, CDR1 is LNHDA and CDR2 SQIVND (reference sequence). This CDR3 is built from 20 residues. CDR3 in DNA: TGTGCCAGTAGCCAACGACAGGGAACCTCCATCGCGCCCTTGAACACTGAAGCTTTCTTT. Its translation: CASSQRQGTSIAPLNTEAFF.

The chain couples TRBV5-4 to TRBJ2-1, with 12 nucleotides matching TRBD2. Trimming cost V 4 bases and J 1 base; bases outside gene matches: 15. The CDR3 totals 20 residues. Germline CDR1 SGHNT, CDR2 YYREEE (reference sequence). In DNA form, the CDR3 reads TGTGCCAGCAGCATCAGACTAGCGGGAGTAGGAGCTAAATCCTACAATGAGCAGTTCTTC. Encoded protein: CASSIRLAGVGAKSYNEQFF.

This chain joins TRBV4-3 and TRBJ2-1, with D perhaps TRBD1 (8 bases). V was trimmed by 0 bases and J by 7 bases, leaving 13 bases between them. This CDR3 comprises 15 residues. CDR1 and CDR2 (germline): LGHNA, YSLEER. CDR3 region: CASSQDHRGGNEQFF. Here the CDR3 DNA reads TGCGCCAGCAGCCAAGATCACAGGGGGGGGAATGAGCAGTTCTTC.

Turning to this clone: The germline gene is not matched at one end of the junction; a read error may be the cause. CDR3 protein: CASSFQMGQSATNEKLLF. CDR3 sequence (DNA): TGTGCCAGCAGCTTCCAAATGGGACAGTCTGCAACTAATGAAAAACTGCTTTTT. This chain connects TRBV7-9 to TRBJ1-4; 7 bases are a match to TRBD1. From germline, CDR1 is SEHNR and CDR2 FQNEAQ (reference sequence). The CDR3 covers 18 residues.

The genes are TRBV19 and TRBJ1-3; 7 bases are shared with TRBD1. This CDR3 is built from 15 residues. V shed 10 bases, J shed 1 base, and the junction held 10 bases outside the gene matches. CDR1 and CDR2 (germline): LNHDA, SQIVND (reference sequence). This chain's CDR3 is CATLDSGGSGNTIYF. The CDR3 DNA reads TGTGCCACGTTAGACTCAGGGGGATCTGGAAACACCATATATTTT.

This chain uses TRBV5-4 with TRBJ2-1; 9 positions match TRBD1. With 1 base clipped from V and 7 bases from J, the junction kept 6 bases outside the gene matches. Germline V gene sequence: CDR1 SGHNT, CDR2 YYREEE (reference sequence). This CDR3 spans 15 amino acids. The CDR3 sequence: CASSLLGTGKNEQFF. In DNA, the CDR3 is TGTGCCAGCAGCTTGCTGGGGACAGGGAAAAATGAGCAGTTCTTC.

This clone was picked up one time. V and J are TRBV11-3 and TRBJ2-2, with D maybe TRBD2 (6 bases). The CDR3 length is 14 residues. Trimming shortened V by 4 bases and J by 5 bases, and 11 bases separated the two germline ends. CDR1 SGHNT and CDR2 YENEEA come from the germline V gene. CDR3 coding DNA: TGTGCCAGCAGCTCTCTTGCGGGAACCGGGGAGCTGTTTTTT. It yields the protein CASSSLAGTGELFF.

This chain joins TRBV7-2 and TRBJ1-5; D might be TRBD1 (6 bases). Germline assignment: CDR1 SGHTA and CDR2 FQGNSA. The V end lost 5 bases, the J end lost 3 bases, and 11 bases lay between the germline ends. The CDR3 runs 14 residues. CDR3 nucleotides: TGTGCCAGCAGCGCCTACAGGGCCAATCAGCCCCAGCATTTT. Amino acids: CASSAYRANQPQHF.

V is TRBV2 and J is TRBJ2-1; tentative D call: TRBD2 (5 bases). CDR3 length: 14 residues. The V end was cut by 4 bases, the J end by 2 bases, with 9 bases between. Per germline, CDR1 SNHLY and CDR2 FYNNEI. This chain's CDR3 is CASSGGRTYNEQFF. Here the CDR3 DNA reads TGTGCCAGCAGTGGAGGGCGGACCTACAATGAGCAGTTCTTC.

The chain combines TRBV2 with TRBJ2-4; tentative D call: TRBD2 (7 bases). The V end lost 7 bases, the J end lost 7 bases, and 17 bases lay between the germline ends. This CDR3 is 14 amino acids long. The germline gives CDR1 SNHLY, CDR2 FYNNEI. The chain's CDR3 is CASNYRGATNIQYF. In DNA, the CDR3 is TGTGCCAGCAATTATCGGGGGGCGACGAACATTCAGTACTTC.

The chain couples TRBV3-1 (or the pseudogene TRBV3-2) to TRBJ2-1, with TRBD2 matching over 10 bases. CDR1 is LGHDT, CDR2 YNNKEL, per germline (reference sequence). The CDR3 has 17 residues. V trimming: 4 bases; J trimming: 1 base; junction bases outside the gene matches: 7. The CDR3 nucleotides are TGTGCCAGCAGCCCTCCTGTTAGCGGGAGGTCCTACAATGAGCAGTTCTTC. It codes for CASSPPVSGRSYNEQFF.

This chain links TRBV19 with TRBJ1-5; possible D gene TRBD1, 5 bases. Trimming stripped 4 bases from V and 5 bases from J, with 9 bases between. Germline V CDR1 and CDR2: LNHDA, SQIVND (reference sequence). The CDR3 has 13 residues. The CDR3 protein is CASSTRVDQPQHF. CDR3 in DNA: TGTGCCAGTAGTACCAGGGTGGATCAGCCCCAGCATTTT.

The chain uses TRBV5-5 and TRBJ2-2; D is ambiguous. Germline assignment: CDR1 SGHKS and CDR2 YYEKEE (reference sequence). This CDR3 comprises 13 residues. The V end was cut by 2 bases, the J end by 6 bases, with 8 bases between. CDR3 loop: CASSFVMSGELFF. In nucleotides, the CDR3 is TGTGCCAGCAGCTTCGTAATGTCCGGGGAGCTGTTTTTT.

The V gene is TRBV5-1, the J gene TRBJ1-2, with a tentative D call TRBD1 (5 bases). The CDR3 is made up of 17 amino acids. Trimming pared 1 base from V and 0 bases from J, leaving 16 bases between. Germline values: CDR1 SGHRS, CDR2 YFSETQ. CDR3 protein: CASSLFLSQGTNYGYTF. The DNA for the CDR3 is TGCGCCAGCAGCTTGTTCCTGAGTCAGGGAACTAACTATGGCTACACCTTC.

V usage is TRBV19 and J usage is TRBJ1-1; 7 bases are a match to TRBD1. This CDR3 is 13 amino acids long. The V and J ends lost 7 bases and 7 bases, in that order; junction bases with no gene match: 9. CDR1 is LNHDA and CDR2 is SQIVND in the germline V gene (reference sequence). Written as DNA, the CDR3 is TGTGCCAGTACAAATTTCCAGGGGGATGAAGCTTTCTTT. This codes for CASTNFQGDEAFF.

The chain carries TRBV6-5 and TRBJ1-2, with 7 positions matching TRBD1. V shed 7 bases, J shed 7 bases, and the junction held 12 bases outside the gene matches. CDR1 is MNHEY, CDR2 SVGAGI, per germline. The CDR3 loop spans 14 amino acids. In DNA form, the CDR3 reads TGTGCCAGCAACCCAAGACAGGGTTCCGGTGGCTACACCTTC. Translated: CASNPRQGSGGYTF.

The chain couples TRBV6-2 or TRBV6-3 to TRBJ2-4; 10 positions match TRBD1. Germline lookup yields CDR1 MNHEY and CDR2 SVGEGT. This CDR3 comprises 15 residues. V shed 6 bases and J 7 bases; nucleotides not matched to a gene: 9. The CDR3: CASSRDRGLFNIQYF. The CDR3 bases are TGTGCCAGCAGCCGCGACAGGGGGCTATTTAACATTCAGTACTTC.

V is TRBV7-3 and J is TRBJ2-1; 13 bases agree with TRBD2. The CDR3 is made up of 16 amino acids. Germline loops: CDR1 SGHTA, CDR2 FQGTGA. V dropped 4 bases and J dropped 1; count of bases not matched to a gene: 1. CDR3 in DNA: TGTGCCAGCAGCTCGACTAGCGGGAGGTCCTACAATGAGCAGTTCTTC. Translation gives CASSSTSGRSYNEQFF.

This sequence joins TRBV4-1 and TRBJ2-1; D is undetermined. The CDR3 covers 13 residues. CDR1 is MGHRA, CDR2 YSYEKL, per germline. The germline V and J ends were trimmed by 1 base and 5 bases, with 6 bases remaining between them. For the CDR3, the DNA is TGCGCCAGCAGCCAAGTCCTTAACAATGAGCAGTTCTTC. This codes for CASSQVLNNEQFF.

The genes are TRBV4-3 and TRBJ2-1, with a weak D call TRBD1 (7 bases). V was cut by 0 bases and J by 8 bases, with 17 bases left in between. This CDR3 spans 16 amino acids. Germline V gives CDR1 LGHNA, CDR2 YSLEER. The CDR3 DNA is TGCGCCAGCAGCCAAGAAGATGTACAGGGGAGGTATGAGCAGTTCTTC. Translation gives CASSQEDVQGRYEQFF.

The chain links TRBV15 to TRBJ1-2; D not resolved. CDR3 length equals 14 residues. The germline V gene encodes CDR1 LNHNV and CDR2 YYDKDF (reference sequence). Between the trimmed V and J ends, which lost 0 bases and 5 bases, there was a span of 10 bases. CDR3 DNA sequence: TGTGCCACCAGCAGAGATCTAACGCTTTATGGCTACACCTTC. Translating gives CATSRDLTLYGYTF.